This T cell receptor (beta chain) was retrieved from a study of blood T cell repertoires in COVID-19 (dated by TCRdb to the early 2020s). About the investigation overall: Collaborator samples came from the United States, Italy and Spain and covered acute and convalescent phases of COVID-19. The material from the prospective study consisted of cDNA or gDNA derived from T cells, B-cell-depleted T cells, or PBMCs. Deeply sampled blood TCRbeta repertoires from subjects exposed to, actively infected with, or recovered from COVID-19 were included in the dataset. The repertoires were released in a freely available public database intended as a resource for research on the immune response to SARS-CoV-2. Samples came from the ongoing ImmuneRACE study (first 160 participants) plus 1,254 subjects from 6 global collaborators. The sample metadata nearly always contained a de-identified subject ID, COVID-19 status, age in years and sex. Where available, HLA class I and class II types were taken from metadata supplied by the sample provider and were not determined by assay-based typing.

General study outcomes and caveats: The quantity of clinical and demographic metadata differed by source and by participant and was supplied without curation.

TCRbeta CDR3 regions were amplified from genomic DNA using the immunoSEQ Assay, a bias-controlled multiplex PCR. Regarding the original processing steps: The number of nucleated cells in each sample was estimated by amplification of reference gene primers within the assay. To quantify the absolute abundance of each unique TCRbeta CDR3 rearrangement, sequence reads were collapsed and filtered. For each sample, productive Simpson clonality was calculated by taking the square root of Simpson's diversity index across productive rearrangements. The clones in this table, taken by TCRdb from immuneACCESS, are in-frame only. Not every clone is retained; where verified, under half of the shortfall comes from an unresolved V gene, and the cause of the rest is unknown. That table gives V, J and clone size, and the DNA gave D and trimming. For this sample there are about 310,000 clones; 89% appear just once. The ten most abundant clones make up roughly a tenth of the sample.

Participants in the prospective study were aged roughly 18 to 90 years, lived in about two dozen United States geographic areas, and enrolled through a virtual design. Cohort assignment in the prospective study relied on participant-reported clinical history from a screening survey and a study questionnaire. Recovered participants in ImmuneRACE Cohort 3 were defined as having two consecutive negative NP/OP PCR tests, clearance from a healthcare professional, or resolution of symptoms. Each participant in the prospective study had whole blood, serum and a nasopharyngeal or oropharyngeal swab collected by mobile phlebotomists. Participants in the prospective study had the option to provide additional blood draws and questionnaires over an approximately two-month period. Before DNA extraction, prospective study blood samples were shipped either frozen or at room temperature. A note on this clone: Its antigen is unknown. No base quality values were provided; no much bigger clone lies one nucleotide off.

CDR1 and CDR2, looked up from the germline V gene, are SGHAT and FQNNGV. Measured from the cysteine to the phenylalanine, the CDR3 is 14 residues long. Of the read, only the CDR3 DNA is kept; its 42 bases are in frame from base 1. The junction shows trimming of 5 bases on V and 2 bases on J, and the gene matches do not reach 5 bases of it. The source is a woman aged 40 to 50 who had recovered from COVID-19. The chain couples TRBV11-2 to TRBJ2-7, with 8 bases aligning to TRBD1. The sample taken for sequencing was PBMCs or T cells enriched from blood (not recorded which). Read as DNA, the sequence is TGTGCCAGCAGCCCGGTGGACAGGGCCTACGAGCAGTACTTC. The encoded protein is CASSPVDRAYEQYF.